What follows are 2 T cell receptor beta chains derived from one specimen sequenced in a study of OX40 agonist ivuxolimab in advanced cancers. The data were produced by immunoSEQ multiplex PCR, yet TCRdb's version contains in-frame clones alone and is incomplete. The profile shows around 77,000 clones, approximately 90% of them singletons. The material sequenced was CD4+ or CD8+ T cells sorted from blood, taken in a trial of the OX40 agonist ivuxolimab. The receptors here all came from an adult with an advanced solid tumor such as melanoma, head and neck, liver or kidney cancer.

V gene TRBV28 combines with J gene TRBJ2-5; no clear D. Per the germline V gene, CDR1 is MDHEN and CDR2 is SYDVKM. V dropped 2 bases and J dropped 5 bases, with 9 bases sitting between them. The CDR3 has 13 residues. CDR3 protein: CASSLEASETQYF. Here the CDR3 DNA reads TGTGCCAGCAGTTTAGAAGCGTCCGAGACCCAGTACTTC.

The CDR3 DNA follows: TGTGCCAGCAGTTTCGCGGGTGCTGGGGGGAATGAGCAGTTCTTC. Translated: CASSFAGAGGNEQFF. This chain uses TRBV28 with TRBJ2-1; D might be TRBD2 (6 bases). The CDR3 loop spans 15 amino acids. Trimming stripped 3 bases from V and 7 bases from J, with 16 bases between. Germline CDR1 reads MDHEN; CDR2 reads SYDVKM.